This entry lists 32 T cell receptor beta chains sequenced from one sample in a study of T cell responses to AZD1222 COVID-19 vaccine. Using immunoSEQ multiplex PCR, the repertoire was profiled, and TCRdb retains in-frame clones only, with some absent. The sample lists about 130,000 clones, about 87% occurring once. Sequences were derived from peripheral blood, sampled on day 0 of AZD1222 vaccination. The receptors were gathered from an adult in good health.

The rearrangement uses TRBV30 and TRBJ2-1, with D possibly being TRBD2 (6 bases). Germline-derived CDR1 and CDR2 are GTSNPN and SVGIG (reference sequence). With 7 bases removed from V and 9 bases from J, the gap between germline ends came to 25 bases. The CDR3 is made up of 15 amino acids. CDR3 in DNA: TGTGCCTCGATCGGGACTCACCCTGCCCGGGGTGAGCAGTTCTTC. It codes for CASIGTHPARGEQFF.

V gene TRBV5-1 combines with J gene TRBJ1-5; 8 nucleotides line up with TRBD1. The germline gives CDR1 SGHRS, CDR2 YFSETQ. V lost 4 bases and J lost 5; bases outside the gene matches: 5. The CDR3 is 14 amino acids. CDR3 region: CASSPEQGDQPQHF. The CDR3 nucleotides are TGCGCCAGCAGCCCGGAACAGGGGGATCAGCCCCAGCATTTT.

The chain joins TRBV19 to TRBJ1-2; 10 bases line up with TRBD1. Looked up from germline, CDR1 is LNHDA and CDR2 is SQIVND (reference sequence). The CDR3 covers 15 residues. Losses at the gene ends were 4 bases for V and 0 bases for J; bases not matched to a gene: 2. The CDR3 nucleotides read TGTGCCAGTAGTAGGGACAGGGGCTCTAACTATGGCTACACCTTC. It yields the protein CASSRDRGSNYGYTF. Drawing the rest from reference TRBV19 and TRBJ1-2, the complete variable domain is DGGITQSPKYLFRKEGQNVTLSCEQNLNHDAMYWYRQDPGQGLRLIYYSQIVNDFQKGDIAEGYSVSREKKESFPLTVTSAQKNPTAFYLCASSRDRGSNYGYTFGSGTRLTVV.

The chain has TRBV27 and TRBJ1-6, with 7 bases that match TRBD1. This CDR3 contains 15 residues. The V gene's germline CDR1 is MNHEY and CDR2 SMNVEV (reference sequence). V shed 0 bases, J shed 9 bases, and the junction held 5 bases outside the gene matches. The CDR3: CASSLSPGGGSPLHF. DNA for the CDR3: TGTGCCAGCAGTTTATCGCCAGGGGGAGGTTCACCCCTCCACTTT.

This chain connects TRBV30 to TRBJ1-4, with D perhaps matching TRBD1 (5 bases). The germline V and J ends were trimmed by 4 bases and 6 bases, with 15 bases remaining between them. The germline V gene encodes CDR1 GTSNPN and CDR2 SVGIG (reference sequence). This CDR3 comprises 14 residues. CDR3 in amino acids: CAWNRPGVHEKLFF. CDR3 DNA: TGTGCCTGGAACCGACCGGGGGTGCATGAAAAACTGTTTTTT.

The rearrangement joins TRBV5-5 to TRBJ1-6, with a weak D call TRBD1 (5 bases). The CDR3 contains 17 residues. From germline, CDR1 is SGHKS and CDR2 YYEKEE (reference sequence). The V end was cut by 4 bases, the J end by 0 bases, with 14 bases between. The CDR3 nucleotides are TGTGCCAGCAGCCCGGGACCCGAGGGCTCCTATAATTCACCCCTCCACTTT. As protein: CASSPGPEGSYNSPLHF.

The chain has TRBV28 and TRBJ1-1; 7 bases agree with TRBD1. CDR1 MDHEN and CDR2 SYDVKM come from the germline V gene. Trimming removed 2 bases from V and 5 bases from J; junction bases left unmatched: 5. The CDR3 spans 14 residues. DNA of the CDR3: TGTGCCAGCAGTTTAGAAGGGGGCAGGACTGAAGCTTTCTTT. This encodes CASSLEGGRTEAFF.

The rearrangement uses TRBV18 and TRBJ1-1; 7 bases agree with TRBD1. The CDR3 is 13 residues long. CDR1 KGHSH and CDR2 LQKENI come from the germline V gene. J gave up 7 bases and V 2 bases, and 4 bases lay outside the gene matches. The CDR3 bases are TGTGCCAGCTCACCAGGCTACAGGGGTGAAGCTTTCTTT. Residues: CASSPGYRGEAFF.

V is TRBV5-8 and J is TRBJ2-7; 7 bases agree with TRBD1. Germline lookup yields CDR1 SGHTS and CDR2 YDEGEE. CDR3 length equals 13 residues. The V gene end was trimmed by 2 bases and the J gene end by 2 bases; junction bases not matched to a gene: 1. In DNA form, the CDR3 reads TGTGCCAGCAGCTTCGGACAGGCCTACGAGCAGTACTTC. Translation gives CASSFGQAYEQYF.

This sequence joins TRBV4-1 and TRBJ1-1, with TRBD1 matching over 8 bases. V shed 4 bases and J 1 base; nucleotides not matched to a gene: 8. Germline V gene lookup returns CDR1 MGHRA and CDR2 YSYEKL. The CDR3 runs to 16 residues. The CDR3 sequence: CASSPSGGGGNTEAFF. CDR3 nucleotides: TGCGCCAGCAGCCCGTCAGGGGGCGGCGGGAACACTGAAGCTTTCTTT.

The V call is TRBV19, the J call TRBJ1-1; D is undetermined. Germline CDR1 is LNHDA and CDR2 is SQIVND (reference sequence). Trimming cost V 7 bases and J 7 bases, with 13 bases left between them. The CDR3 extends over 12 amino acids. The CDR3 nucleotides read TGTGCCAGTACCCTTGGACGGCGTGAAGCTTTCTTT. Amino acid sequence: CASTLGRREAFF.

The chain carries TRBV4-2 and TRBJ2-2; D is undetermined. Trimming removed 4 bases at V and 4 bases at J, with 13 bases between. The CDR3 runs to 15 residues. CDR1 LGHNA and CDR2 YNFKEQ come from the germline V gene. The CDR3 coding sequence is TGTGCCAGCAGCCCCCGCTTCGGTCCCACCGGGGAGCTGTTTTTT. The encoded protein is CASSPRFGPTGELFF.

V usage is TRBV7-9 and J usage is TRBJ2-7; D is unresolved. CDR1 and CDR2 (germline): SEHNR, FQNEAQ (reference sequence). This CDR3 spans 14 amino acids. V lost 5 bases, J lost 1 base, and 12 bases lay in between. The CDR3 nucleotides read TGTGCCAGCAGCCCTCGGACGGAATCCTACGAGCAGTACTTC. Protein sequence: CASSPRTESYEQYF.

The V gene is TRBV5-1, the J gene TRBJ2-1; a possible D gene is TRBD2 (7 bases). The ends were cut back, 0 bases at V and 3 bases at J, with 13 bases in the middle. CDR1 is SGHRS, CDR2 YFSETQ, per germline. CDR3 length: 16 amino acids. The CDR3 DNA reads as TGCGCCAGCAGCTTGGCGGGGGGCAAAAACTACAATGAGCAGTTCTTC. It encodes CASSLAGGKNYNEQFF.

The chain couples TRBV30 to TRBJ2-1, with 7 bases fitting TRBD2. This CDR3 is built from 14 residues. V lost 2 bases to trimming and J lost 7 bases; unmatched junction nucleotides: 8. Germline lookup yields CDR1 GTSNPN and CDR2 SVGIG (reference sequence). In nucleotides, the CDR3 is TGTGCCTGGAGTTCGACGGGAGGAGGGAATGAGCAGTTCTTC. This encodes CAWSSTGGGNEQFF.

The chain joins TRBV7-7 to TRBJ2-1, with 9 bases lining up with TRBD1. V gave up 4 bases and J gave up 9 bases; unmatched junction bases: 10. Germline CDR1 reads SSHAT; CDR2 reads FNYEAQ (reference sequence). The CDR3 covers 15 residues. The CDR3 is CASSSGTGTSLEQFF. DNA for the CDR3: TGTGCCAGCAGCTCCGGGACAGGGACGTCACTTGAGCAGTTCTTC. The variable domain in full, with the rest retrieved from reference TRBV7-7 and TRBJ2-1, is GAGVSQSPRYKVTKRGQDVTLRCDPISSHATLYWYQQALGQGPEFLTYFNYEAQPDKSGLPSDRFSAERPEGSISTLTIQRTEQRDSAMYRCASSSGTGTSLEQFFGPGTRLTVL.

V and J are TRBV15 and TRBJ2-5, with TRBD1 matching 8 bases. The CDR3 is made up of 15 amino acids. Germline lookup yields CDR1 LNHNV and CDR2 YYDKDF (reference sequence). The J segment lost 4 bases and the V segment lost 0 bases, leaving 4 bases of the junction unmatched. For the CDR3, the DNA is TGTGCCACCAGCAGAGATACGGGACAGGCAGAGACCCAGTACTTC. This codes for CATSRDTGQAETQYF. Combining the CDR3 with reference TRBV15 and TRBJ2-5 gives the whole variable domain DAMVIQNPRYQVTQFGKPVTLSCSQTLNHNVMYWYQQKSSQAPKLLFHYYDKDFNNEADTPDNFQSRRPNTSFCFLDIRSPGLGDTAMYLCATSRDTGQAETQYFGPGTRLLVL.

The chain employs TRBV9 and TRBJ1-5; TRBD1 aligns across 9 bases. Germline values: CDR1 SGDLS, CDR2 YYNGEE. Trimming removed 4 bases from V and 2 bases from J; junction bases left unmatched: 10. The CDR3 sequence is 17 residues long. CDR3 amino acids: CASSPGDREMGNQPQHF. The CDR3 nucleotides are TGTGCCAGCAGCCCCGGGGACAGGGAAATGGGCAATCAGCCCCAGCATTTT.

This clone showed up just once. V is TRBV11-3 and J is TRBJ1-1; maybe TRBD1 (5 bases). Trimming took 0 bases from V and 1 from J, leaving 12 bases between them. The CDR3 consists of 16 residues. From germline, CDR1 is SGHNT and CDR2 YENEEA. Here the CDR3 DNA reads TGTGCCAGCAGCTTAGACTCGTGGGACGGGAACACTGAAGCTTTCTTT. This encodes CASSLDSWDGNTEAFF.

The chain joins TRBV18 to TRBJ1-4; D remains unclear. With 0 bases removed from V and 8 bases from J, the gap between germline ends came to 4 bases. Germline assignment: CDR1 KGHSH and CDR2 LQKENI. The CDR3 spans 12 residues. Here the CDR3 DNA reads TGTGCCAGCTCACCACCCACCGAAAAACTGTTTTTT. The encoded protein is CASSPPTEKLFF.

V and J are TRBV27 and TRBJ1-6; D perhaps matches TRBD1 (5 bases). The V end was cut by 5 bases, the J end by 5 bases, with 16 bases between. Germline lookup yields CDR1 MNHEY and CDR2 SMNVEV (reference sequence). The CDR3 is made up of 16 amino acids. This chain's CDR3 is CASSPTQTANNSPLHF. The CDR3 DNA reads TGTGCCAGCAGTCCTACCCAGACAGCAAATAATTCACCCCTCCACTTT.

V gene TRBV12-3 or TRBV12-4 combines with J gene TRBJ1-2; a possible D gene is TRBD1 (6 bases). Trimming pared 6 bases from V and 4 bases from J, leaving 12 bases between. The CDR3 has 13 amino acids. CDR3 loop: CASRFQTGYGYTF. The CDR3 DNA follows: TGTGCCAGCAGATTCCAGACAGGCTATGGCTACACCTTC.

As concerns this clone: At one boundary the junction diverges from the germline segment, which might be a read error. The CDR3 loop is CASSQVVGGYERYF. The DNA of the CDR3 is TGTGCCAGCAGCCAAGTTGTAGGGGGGTACGAGCGGTACTTC. The chain combines TRBV3-1 (or the pseudogene TRBV3-2) with TRBJ2-7, with D perhaps given as TRBD1 or TRBD2 (6 bases each). Germline CDR1 reads LGHDT; CDR2 reads YNNKEL (reference sequence). The CDR3 runs to 14 residues.

The chain recombines TRBV7-9 with TRBJ2-3, with TRBD2 matching 11 bases. Germline V CDR1 and CDR2: SEHNR, FQNEAQ (reference sequence). The CDR3 runs 16 residues. The junction had 3 bases not matched to a gene; V was cut back by 4 bases and J by 0 bases. The CDR3 DNA reads as TGTGCCAGCAGCTCCTGGACTAGCGGGAGCACAGATACGCAGTATTTT. Translating it yields CASSSWTSGSTDTQYF.

V usage is TRBV27 and J usage is TRBJ1-2; 8 nucleotides align to TRBD1. The CDR3 is 12 amino acids. Germline V gives CDR1 MNHEY, CDR2 SMNVEV (reference sequence). Unmatched junction bases numbered 5, after V lost 6 bases and J lost 8 bases. The CDR3 DNA follows: TGTGCCAGCAGGACAGGGGTGAGGGGCTACACCTTC. Amino acids: CASRTGVRGYTF.

The chain couples TRBV6-5 to TRBJ2-2; D perhaps matches TRBD2 (6 bases). The CDR3 extends over 15 amino acids. V was shortened by 7 bases and J by 2 bases, with 14 bases between the two germline ends. CDR1 and CDR2 from the germline V gene are MNHEY and SVGAGI. The CDR3 DNA sequence: TGTGCCAGCACCCGACTAGTAGGCAACACCGGGGAGCTGTTTTTT. Residues: CASTRLVGNTGELFF.

This chain connects TRBV9 to TRBJ1-1; the D is unclear. The germline V gene encodes CDR1 SGDLS and CDR2 YYNGEE. This CDR3 is built from 13 residues. V was clipped by 1 base and J by 8 bases, with 12 bases between them. In nucleotides, the CDR3 is TGTGCCAGCAGCGTACAGCCGGCAGCCGAAGCTTTCTTT. Its translation is CASSVQPAAEAFF.

This rearrangement joins TRBV7-2 to TRBJ2-5; TRBD1 agrees at 8 bases. CDR1 is SGHTA and CDR2 is FQGNSA in the germline V gene. This CDR3 region has 13 residues. Trimming at V came to 5 bases and at J to 4 bases, leaving 3 bases not matched to a gene. The CDR3, as DNA: TGTGCCAGCAGCCCGGACAGGGTAGAGACCCAGTACTTC. It is translated as CASSPDRVETQYF.

This clone was picked up one time. The genes are TRBV27 and TRBJ1-4; tentative D call: TRBD1 (5 bases). Trimming stripped 6 bases from V and 5 bases from J, with 16 bases between. The CDR3 loop spans 15 amino acids. Germline values: CDR1 MNHEY, CDR2 SMNVEV (reference sequence). CDR3 sequence (DNA): TGTGCCAGCAGGACCATCGGGGGTAGGAATGAAAAACTGTTTTTT. Its protein is CASRTIGGRNEKLFF.

This sequence joins TRBV7-2 and TRBJ1-6; D not certain. The germline V gene has CDR1 SGHTA and CDR2 FQGNSA. This CDR3 has 15 amino acids. Trimming pared 1 base from V and 6 bases from J, leaving 10 bases between. The CDR3: CASSLERRVNSPLHF. CDR3 coding DNA: TGTGCCAGCAGCTTAGAGAGAAGAGTTAATTCACCCCTCCACTTT.

CDR3 sequence: CAIAGDIRMNTEAFF. The CDR3 nucleotides read TGTGCCATCGCGGGAGATATACGAATGAACACTGAAGCTTTCTTT. V and J are TRBV28 and TRBJ1-1; D is ambiguous. Trimming took off 10 bases at V and 0 bases at J, with 18 bases between the two ends. The CDR3 totals 15 residues. The germline V gene encodes CDR1 MDHEN and CDR2 SYDVKM.

The rearrangement uses TRBV7-2 and TRBJ1-3; D gene unclear. Germline V lookup: CDR1 SGHTA, CDR2 FQGNSA. V was cut by 1 base and J by 0 bases, with 7 bases left in between. The CDR3 has 15 amino acids. The CDR3 loop is CASSLVTDSGNTIYF. The CDR3 nucleotides are TGTGCCAGCAGCTTAGTAACGGACTCTGGAAACACCATATATTTT.